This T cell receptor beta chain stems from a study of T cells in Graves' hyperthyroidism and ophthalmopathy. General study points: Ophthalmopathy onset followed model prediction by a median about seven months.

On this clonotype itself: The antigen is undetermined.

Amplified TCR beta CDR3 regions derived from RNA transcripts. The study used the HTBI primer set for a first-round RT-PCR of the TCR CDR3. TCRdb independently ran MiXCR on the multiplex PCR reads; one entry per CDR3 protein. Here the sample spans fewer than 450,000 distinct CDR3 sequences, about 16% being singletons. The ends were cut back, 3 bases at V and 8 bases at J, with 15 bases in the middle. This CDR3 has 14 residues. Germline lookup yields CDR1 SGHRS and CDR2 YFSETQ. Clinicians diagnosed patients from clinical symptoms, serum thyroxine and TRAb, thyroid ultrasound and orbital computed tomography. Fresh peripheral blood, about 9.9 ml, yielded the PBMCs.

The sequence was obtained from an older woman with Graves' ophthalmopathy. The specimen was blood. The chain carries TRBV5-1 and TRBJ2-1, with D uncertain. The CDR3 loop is CASSWRNFLDEQFF. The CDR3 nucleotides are TGCGCCAGCAGCTGGAGAAATTTCTTAGATGAGCAGTTCTTC.